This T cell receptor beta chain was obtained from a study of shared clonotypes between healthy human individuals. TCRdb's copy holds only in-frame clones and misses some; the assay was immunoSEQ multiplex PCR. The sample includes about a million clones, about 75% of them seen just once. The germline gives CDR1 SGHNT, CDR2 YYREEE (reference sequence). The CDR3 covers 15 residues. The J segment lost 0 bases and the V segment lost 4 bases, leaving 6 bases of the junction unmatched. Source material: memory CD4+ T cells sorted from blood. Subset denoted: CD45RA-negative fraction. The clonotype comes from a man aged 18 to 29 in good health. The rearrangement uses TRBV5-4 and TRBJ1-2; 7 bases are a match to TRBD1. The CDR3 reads CASSDRDRPNYGYTF. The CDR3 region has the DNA TGTGCCAGCAGCGACCGGGACAGACCTAACTATGGCTACACCTTC.